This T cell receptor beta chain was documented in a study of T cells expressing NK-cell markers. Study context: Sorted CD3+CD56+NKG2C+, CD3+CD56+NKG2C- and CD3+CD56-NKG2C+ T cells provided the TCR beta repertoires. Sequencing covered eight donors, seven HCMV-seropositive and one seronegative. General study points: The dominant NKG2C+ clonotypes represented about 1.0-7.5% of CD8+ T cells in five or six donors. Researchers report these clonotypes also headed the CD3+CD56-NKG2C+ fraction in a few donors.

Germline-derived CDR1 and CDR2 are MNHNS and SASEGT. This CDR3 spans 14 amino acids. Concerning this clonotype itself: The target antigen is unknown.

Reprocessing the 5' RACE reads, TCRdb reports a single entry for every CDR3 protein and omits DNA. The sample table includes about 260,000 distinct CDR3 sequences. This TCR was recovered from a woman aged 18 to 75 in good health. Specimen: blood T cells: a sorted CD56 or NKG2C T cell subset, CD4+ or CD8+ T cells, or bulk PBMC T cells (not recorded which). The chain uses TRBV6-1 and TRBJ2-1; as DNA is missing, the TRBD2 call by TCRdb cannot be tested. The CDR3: CASERDHSDNEQFF.